This T cell receptor (beta chain) was identified in a study of blood T cell repertoires in COVID-19. Study-wide context: Samples representing acute and convalescent COVID-19 were sourced from the United States, Italy and Spain. T cells, B-cell-depleted T cells, or PBMCs supplied cDNA or gDNA.

CDR3 length: 16 residues. Germline V gene data show CDR1 as LGHDT and CDR2 as YNNKEL (reference sequence). Trimming cost V 7 bases and J 2 bases; bases outside gene matches: 7. Seattle researchers signed up patients amid active infection and tracked them longitudinally. Original handling: Quantification of nucleated cells was approximated via reference gene primer amplification. Profiled with immunoSEQ multiplex PCR; TCRdb holds only in-frame clones, not every one. From that table come the V and J calls and clone size; the DNA was used to work out D and trimming. Counted here are fewer than 45,000 clones, just under 75% occurring once; the ten biggest clones make up roughly 10%.

This clonotype was sampled from a man in his 70s with COVID-19, enrolled during active disease. Sequencing was done on a sample of peripheral blood. The chain employs TRBV3-1 (or the pseudogene TRBV3-2) and TRBJ2-1, with 11 bases that match TRBD2. CDR3 region: CASTAGSGGAYNEQFF. In DNA form, the CDR3 reads TGTGCCAGCACCGCAGGTAGCGGGGGGGCCTACAATGAGCAGTTCTTC.